The 21 T cell receptor beta chains given below trace back to one sample, sequenced in a study of blood T cell repertoires in COVID-19. Only in-frame clones appear in the TCRdb table, and some are missing; sequencing was by immunoSEQ multiplex PCR. Of approximately 88,000 clones listed, 65% to 80% were seen once; the top ten hold around 49%. The sample taken for sequencing was peripheral blood. The receptors here all came from a human donor in a cohort sampled during active COVID-19.

The V call is TRBV7-9, the J call TRBJ2-5; D remains ambiguous. This CDR3 has 14 amino acids. V was pared by 1 base and J by 0 bases, with 6 bases between. Germline assignment: CDR1 SEHNR and CDR2 FQNEAQ (reference sequence). The DNA for the CDR3 is TGTGCCAGCAGCTTAGTCCGGTACCAAGAGACCCAGTACTTC. Its translation is CASSLVRYQETQYF.

This clone appeared a few times. The genes are TRBV20-1 and TRBJ2-7; tentative D call: TRBD2 (7 bases). V gave up 3 bases and J gave up 3 bases, with 15 bases separating them. The CDR3 is made up of 14 amino acids. Germline assignment: CDR1 DFQATT and CDR2 SNEGSKA (reference sequence). The DNA of the CDR3 is TGCAGTGCTAGTGAATCGGGGGGCGGCTACGAGCAGTACTTC. Translated, it gives CSASESGGGYEQYF.

The chain couples TRBV3-1 (or the pseudogene TRBV3-2) to TRBJ1-1; no clear D. Trimming took off 0 bases at V and 11 bases at J, with 7 bases between the two ends. The CDR3 is 11 residues long. Germline lookup yields CDR1 LGHDT and CDR2 YNNKEL (reference sequence). This CDR3 reads CASSQERRAFF. CDR3 sequence (DNA): TGTGCCAGCAGCCAAGAGAGGCGGGCTTTCTTT.

This clone appeared once. The rearrangement uses TRBV28 and TRBJ2-5; D call uncertain. Germline V gene lookup returns CDR1 MDHEN and CDR2 SYDVKM. V lost 6 bases and J 2 bases, leaving 13 bases between the germline ends. This CDR3 spans 14 amino acids. The DNA for the CDR3 is TGTGCCAGCAGCCTCACAGATATACAAGAGACCCAGTACTTC. Translation gives CASSLTDIQETQYF.

This chain joins TRBV27 and TRBJ2-2; 10 bases are shared with TRBD2. Germline CDR1 reads MNHEY; CDR2 reads SMNVEV (reference sequence). V was clipped by 6 bases and J by 5 bases; unmatched bases: 27. The CDR3 spans 22 residues. CDR3 bases: TGTGCCAGCAGAACCCCCCAGGACTTATCCCCAGCGGGAGGGGGGGGAACCGGGGAGCTGTTTTTT. The encoded protein is CASRTPQDLSPAGGGGTGELFF.

The chain is built from TRBV7-2 and TRBJ2-5; D not resolved. The CDR3 consists of 13 residues. Looked up from germline, CDR1 is SGHTA and CDR2 is FQGNSA. V was pared by 4 bases and J by 0 bases, with 6 bases between. The CDR3 region is CASSSTNQETQYF. The CDR3 DNA follows: TGTGCCAGCAGCTCGACAAACCAAGAGACCCAGTACTTC.

The table lists this clone with a count of one. The chain has TRBV7-8 and TRBJ2-7; perhaps TRBD1 as D (5 bases). Germline V lookup: CDR1 SGHVS, CDR2 FQNEAQ. V lost 0 bases to trimming and J lost 3 bases, with 15 bases between them. The CDR3 runs 16 residues. The CDR3 coding sequence is TGTGCCAGCAGCTTAGCAGGGGTTCCGTCGGGCTACGAGCAGTACTTC. Protein: CASSLAGVPSGYEQYF.

The CDR3 DNA follows: TGTGCCAGCAGCCCACTAAAGGGAGGCCCCTACAATGAGCAGTTCTTC. Translation: CASSPLKGGPYNEQFF. V is TRBV5-6 and J is TRBJ2-1; the D gene is possibly TRBD2 (6 bases). Germline V gives CDR1 SGHDT, CDR2 YYEEEE. Trimming left V 4 bases short and J 2 bases short, with 16 bases between. The length of the CDR3 is 16 residues.

V is TRBV5-6 and J is TRBJ1-5, with D perhaps TRBD1 (6 bases). Germline V gives CDR1 SGHDT, CDR2 YYEEEE. The germline V and J ends were trimmed by 4 bases and 2 bases, with 13 bases remaining between them. This CDR3 region has 15 residues. DNA of the CDR3: TGTGCCAGCAGCCCCAGGGGCTGGGGCAATCAGCCCCAGCATTTT. Translated, it gives CASSPRGWGNQPQHF. Full variable domain (remainder filled in from reference TRBV5-6 and TRBJ1-5): DAGVTQSPTHLIKTRGQQVTLRCSPKSGHDTVSWYQQALGQGPQFIFQYYEEEERQRGNFPDRFSGHQFPNYSSELNVNALLLGDSALYLCASSPRGWGNQPQHFGDGTRLSIL.

A few counts support this clone. The CDR3 here is CSVANGREQYF. In DNA form, the CDR3 reads TGCAGCGTTGCAAACGGTCGGGAGCAGTACTTC. This sequence joins TRBV29-1 and TRBJ2-7; no clear D. V was clipped by 4 bases and J by 7 bases, with 11 bases between them. Germline V CDR1 and CDR2: SQVTM, ANQGSEA. The CDR3 runs 11 residues.

This clone was seen only once. The V call is TRBV6-5, the J call TRBJ2-5; TRBD2 might be the D (6 bases). This CDR3 is built from 13 residues. Germline V gene lookup returns CDR1 MNHEY and CDR2 SVGAGI. With 5 bases removed from V and 9 bases from J, the gap between germline ends came to 16 bases. CDR3 DNA sequence: TGTGCCAGCAGTCTCGACAGTGGAGGGGCCCAGTACTTC. It is translated as CASSLDSGGAQYF.

V usage is TRBV6-1 and J usage is TRBJ2-4; TRBD1 might be the D (5 bases). CDR1 and CDR2 from the germline V gene are MNHNS and SASEGT. V was cut by 3 bases and J by 0 bases, with 9 bases left in between. The CDR3 sequence is 15 residues long. The CDR3 sequence is CASSDRTLAKNIQYF. As DNA, the CDR3 is TGTGCCAGCAGTGATAGGACACTAGCCAAAAACATTCAGTACTTC.

This sequence joins TRBV7-8 and TRBJ1-5; 7 nucleotides align to TRBD1. The CDR3 loop spans 15 amino acids. Looked up from germline, CDR1 is SGHVS and CDR2 is FQNEAQ. The J segment lost 4 bases and the V segment lost 6 bases, leaving 9 bases of the junction unmatched. The CDR3 nucleotides are TGTGCCAGCAGTCCCCGGGACAGCCAAAATCAGCCCCAGCATTTT. It encodes CASSPRDSQNQPQHF. Full variable domain (remainder filled in from reference TRBV7-8 and TRBJ1-5): GAGVSQSPRYKVAKRGQDVALRCDPISGHVSLFWYQQALGQGPEFLTYFQNEAQLDKSGLPSDRFFAERPEGSVSTLKIQRTQQEDSAVYLCASSPRDSQNQPQHFGDGTRLSIL.

The V call is TRBV30, the J call TRBJ2-3; 10 nucleotides match TRBD1. Trimming took 5 bases from V and 3 from J; bases not matched to a gene: 5. CDR3 length equals 14 residues. Germline CDR1 and CDR2: GTSNPN and SVGIG (reference sequence). This chain's CDR3 is CAWGQGVRTDTQYF. In DNA form, the CDR3 reads TGTGCCTGGGGACAGGGGGTAAGGACAGATACGCAGTATTTT.

The chain recombines TRBV29-1 with TRBJ2-1; perhaps TRBD2 as D (6 bases). The germline gives CDR1 SQVTM, CDR2 ANQGSEA. Trimming stripped 1 base from V and 8 bases from J, with 18 bases between. The length of the CDR3 is 15 residues. The CDR3 region has the DNA TGCAGCGTTGAAGGTTGGCGGGCGGGACGTGATGAGCAGTTCTTC. It codes for CSVEGWRAGRDEQFF.

J is TRBJ2-2 and V is TRBV6-5; D unclear. The CDR3 sequence is 15 residues long. Germline V gene lookup returns CDR1 MNHEY and CDR2 SVGAGI. V was clipped by 0 bases and J by 1 base, with 6 bases between them. This chain's CDR3 is CASSYSNRNTGELFF. The CDR3 bases are TGTGCCAGCAGTTACTCGAATAGGAACACCGGGGAGCTGTTTTTT.

This clone showed up just once. V usage is TRBV7-2 and J usage is TRBJ1-3; 8 bases map to TRBD1. With V trimmed by 1 base and J by 0 bases, 5 bases remained unmatched. The CDR3 has 17 amino acids. The germline V gene encodes CDR1 SGHTA and CDR2 FQGNSA. The CDR3 sequence is CASSLVGTGRSGNTIYF. Here the CDR3 DNA reads TGTGCCAGCAGCTTAGTGGGGACAGGACGCTCTGGAAACACCATATATTTT.

The chain joins TRBV15 to TRBJ2-7, with 7 bases lining up with TRBD2. This CDR3 comprises 14 residues. V gave up 1 base and J gave up 4 bases; unmatched junction bases: 4. Germline CDR1 is LNHNV and CDR2 is YYDKDF (reference sequence). CDR3 DNA: TGTGCCACCAGCAGAGGCGGGAGCTTATACGAGCAGTACTTC. This translates into CATSRGGSLYEQYF.

This clone was found a few times. The chain employs TRBV27 and TRBJ2-1; D is possibly TRBD1 (5 bases). Germline V gene sequence: CDR1 MNHEY, CDR2 SMNVEV (reference sequence). V lost 3 bases and J lost 8, with 14 bases in between. This CDR3 spans 14 amino acids. CDR3 region: CASSFLPGRHEQFF. DNA of the CDR3: TGTGCCAGCAGTTTTCTCCCAGGGCGGCATGAGCAGTTCTTC.

The rearrangement links TRBV30 to TRBJ2-7, with D perhaps matching TRBD1 (6 bases). V shed 0 bases and J shed 9 bases, with 15 bases lying between them. Germline assignment: CDR1 GTSNPN and CDR2 SVGIG (reference sequence). This CDR3 is built from 13 residues. CDR3 sequence reads: CAWSVMGHLRQYF. In DNA, the CDR3 is TGTGCCTGGAGTGTTATGGGACACTTAAGGCAGTACTTC. Using reference TRBV30 and TRBJ2-7 for the parts outside the CDR3, the full variable domain is SQTIHQWPATLVQPVGSPLSLECTVEGTSNPNLYWYRQAAGRGLQLLFYSVGIGQISSEVPQNLSASRPQDRQFILSSKKLLLSDSGFYLCAWSVMGHLRQYFGPGTRLTVT.

The chain uses TRBV4-3 and TRBJ2-5, with D perhaps TRBD1 (5 bases). The V end lost 1 base, the J end lost 5 bases, and 11 bases lay between the germline ends. CDR3 length equals 14 residues. Germline values: CDR1 LGHNA, CDR2 YSLEER. The CDR3 DNA follows: TGCGCCAGCAGCCAAGGGACATTAGGGGAGACCCAGTACTTC. Protein product: CASSQGTLGETQYF.